The rows below give T cell receptor beta chains drawn from one sample of a study of T cell repertoires in cytomegalovirus infection. MiXCR, applied by TCRdb to the reads, yields one record per CDR3 protein. The repertoire has some 450,000 distinct CDR3 sequences, approximately 30% of them found once; the top ten carry roughly an eighth. Sample: PBMCs. These receptors originate from a human donor in good health (CMV status not recorded). Some clones in this sample may be carry-over from other donors' samples. CDR3s include the opening cysteine and the closing phenylalanine or tryptophan. Fields, in order: V gene, J gene, D gene, clone size, CDR3 protein, CDR3 DNA. A D gene is named only where the DNA matches it firmly. The listing skips clone size in some rows; elsewhere it reads once, few, many or a size class.

v_call: TRBV6-1; j_call: TRBJ2-6; d_call: -; clone_size: many; cdr3_aa: CASTRTYSGANVLTF; cdr3_nt: TGTGCCAGCACCCGGACCTACTCTGGGGCCAACGTCCTGACTTTC
v_call: TRBV4-1; j_call: TRBJ1-5; d_call: TRBD1; clone_size: many; cdr3_aa: CASSQTTGQGNQPQHF; cdr3_nt: TGCGCCAGCAGCCAAACAACGGGACAGGGCAATCAGCCCCAGCATTTT
v_call: TRBV3-1; j_call: TRBJ2-5; d_call: -; clone_size: few; cdr3_aa: CASSPTTGSETQYF; cdr3_nt: TGTGCCAGCAGCCCTACGACAGGTTCCGAGACCCAGTACTTC
v_call: TRBV6-2/TRBV6-3; j_call: TRBJ2-2; d_call: -; clone_size: few; cdr3_aa: CASSYWTAQGELFF; cdr3_nt: TGTGCCAGCAGTTACTGGACAGCACAAGGGGAGCTGTTTTTT
v_call: TRBV7-6; j_call: TRBJ2-1; d_call: -; clone_size: -; cdr3_aa: CVSSSIQEGEQFF; cdr3_nt: TGTGTCAGCAGCTCAATCCAGGAAGGAGAGCAGTTCTTC
v_call: TRBV3-1; j_call: TRBJ2-7; d_call: -; clone_size: -; cdr3_aa: CASSHGRSGKWLYEQYF; cdr3_nt: TGTGCCAGCAGCCATGGCCGATCAGGGAAATGGCTCTACGAGCAGTACTTC
v_call: TRBV5-4; j_call: TRBJ1-1; d_call: -; clone_size: many; cdr3_aa: CASSRGGAGQPNTEAFF; cdr3_nt: TGTGCCAGCAGCAGAGGTGGGGCGGGACAACCGAACACTGAAGCTTTCTTT
v_call: TRBV7-2; j_call: TRBJ1-1; d_call: -; clone_size: many; cdr3_aa: CASSLVADTEAFF; cdr3_nt: TGTGCCAGCAGCTTAGTGGCTGACACTGAAGCTTTCTTT
v_call: TRBV6-1; j_call: TRBJ2-5; d_call: TRBD2; clone_size: -; cdr3_aa: CASSDSMFGGIQETQYF; cdr3_nt: TGTGCCAGCAGTGATTCGATGTTCGGGGGGATCCAAGAGACCCAGTACTTC
v_call: TRBV6-5; j_call: TRBJ1-2; d_call: -; clone_size: many; cdr3_aa: CASSYSSLLINYGYTF; cdr3_nt: TGTGCCAGCAGTTACTCCTCCCTACTGATAAACTATGGCTACACCTTC
v_call: TRBV12-3/TRBV12-4; j_call: TRBJ2-7; d_call: -; clone_size: -; cdr3_aa: CASTLGRTPYEQYF; cdr3_nt: TGTGCCAGCACCTTGGGACGGACCCCCTACGAGCAGTACTTC
v_call: TRBV6-5; j_call: TRBJ2-1; d_call: -; clone_size: few; cdr3_aa: CASSYKQRSSYNEQFF; cdr3_nt: TGTGCCAGCAGTTACAAACAGAGGAGCTCCTACAATGAGCAGTTCTTC
v_call: TRBV9; j_call: TRBJ2-7; d_call: -; clone_size: once; cdr3_aa: CASSPHNRFGYEQYF; cdr3_nt: TGTGCCAGCAGCCCCCACAACCGGTTTGGCTACGAGCAGTACTTC
v_call: TRBV20-1; j_call: TRBJ2-7; d_call: TRBD2; clone_size: -; cdr3_aa: CSGSKRGPLYEQYF; cdr3_nt: TGCAGTGGTTCGAAGCGGGGGCCCCTCTACGAGCAGTACTTC
v_call: TRBV28; j_call: TRBJ1-4; d_call: -; clone_size: -; cdr3_aa: CASSVQGFDEKLFF; cdr3_nt: TGTGCCAGCAGTGTACAGGGATTTGATGAAAAACTGTTTTTT
v_call: TRBV4-2; j_call: TRBJ1-5; d_call: TRBD1; clone_size: -; cdr3_aa: CASSQETGISNQPQHF; cdr3_nt: TGTGCCAGCAGCCAAGAGACAGGGATTAGCAATCAGCCCCAGCATTTT
v_call: TRBV4-3; j_call: TRBJ1-2; d_call: -; clone_size: few; cdr3_aa: CASSQDIRHANYGYTF; cdr3_nt: TGCGCCAGCAGCCAAGATATACGGCACGCCAACTATGGCTACACCTTC
v_call: TRBV5-4; j_call: TRBJ2-2; d_call: TRBD2; clone_size: -; cdr3_aa: CASSLTSGGDTGELFF; cdr3_nt: TGTGCCAGCAGCTTGACTAGCGGGGGCGACACCGGGGAGCTGTTTTTT
v_call: TRBV12-3/TRBV12-4; j_call: TRBJ1-2; d_call: TRBD1; clone_size: few; cdr3_aa: CASSQGARGYTF; cdr3_nt: TGTGCCAGCAGTCAGGGGGCGAGAGGCTACACCTTC
v_call: TRBV27; j_call: TRBJ1-1; d_call: -; clone_size: -; cdr3_aa: CASNSYGGNTEAFF; cdr3_nt: TGTGCCAGCAATTCCTACGGGGGGAACACTGAAGCTTTCTTT
v_call: TRBV19; j_call: TRBJ2-4; d_call: TRBD2; clone_size: -; cdr3_aa: CASSIPGTSNFAGDIQYF; cdr3_nt: TGTGCCAGTAGTATCCCCGGGACTAGCAACTTCGCGGGGGACATTCAGTACTTC
v_call: TRBV6-2/TRBV6-3; j_call: TRBJ1-6; d_call: -; clone_size: -; cdr3_aa: CASSYRAKLNNSPLHF; cdr3_nt: TGTGCCAGCAGTTACCGGGCGAAACTAAATAATTCACCCCTCCACTTT
v_call: TRBV19; j_call: TRBJ1-2; d_call: -; clone_size: -; cdr3_aa: CASQRWGYGYTF; cdr3_nt: TGTGCCAGTCAAAGGTGGGGGTATGGCTACACCTTC
v_call: TRBV20-1; j_call: TRBJ1-3; d_call: -; clone_size: -; cdr3_aa: CSAGEAGNTIYF; cdr3_nt: TGCAGTGCGGGGGAGGCTGGAAACACCATATATTTT
v_call: TRBV9; j_call: TRBJ1-1; d_call: TRBD1; clone_size: -; cdr3_aa: CASSPRGRPLDTEAFF; cdr3_nt: TGTGCCAGCAGCCCCAGGGGGCGGCCGCTAGACACTGAAGCTTTCTTT
v_call: TRBV7-6; j_call: TRBJ2-3; d_call: TRBD1; clone_size: many; cdr3_aa: CASSLGSGQGTDTQYF; cdr3_nt: TGTGCCAGCAGCTTAGGGTCGGGACAGGGAACAGATACGCAGTATTTT
v_call: TRBV3-1; j_call: TRBJ1-4; d_call: -; clone_size: few; cdr3_aa: CASSAGSDLNEKLFF; cdr3_nt: TGTGCCAGCAGCGCCGGATCTGACCTCAATGAAAAACTGTTTTTT
v_call: TRBV12-3/TRBV12-4; j_call: TRBJ1-1; d_call: -; clone_size: -; cdr3_aa: CASSFRGANTEAFF; cdr3_nt: TGTGCCAGCAGTTTTCGAGGGGCGAACACTGAAGCTTTCTTT
v_call: TRBV7-2; j_call: TRBJ2-1; d_call: TRBD2; clone_size: many; cdr3_aa: CASRGAWAGGYNEQFF; cdr3_nt: TGTGCCAGCAGGGGGGCTTGGGCGGGGGGCTACAATGAGCAGTTCTTC
v_call: TRBV20-1; j_call: TRBJ1-1; d_call: -; clone_size: -; cdr3_aa: CSARARGTFGTEAFF; cdr3_nt: TGCAGTGCTAGAGCCCGAGGGACATTTGGGACTGAAGCTTTCTTT
v_call: TRBV7-9; j_call: TRBJ2-5; d_call: -; clone_size: many; cdr3_aa: CASSPFRNQETQYF; cdr3_nt: TGTGCCAGCAGCCCCTTCCGCAACCAAGAGACCCAGTACTTC
v_call: TRBV6-5; j_call: TRBJ2-7; d_call: -; clone_size: -; cdr3_aa: CASSYGGLTYEQYF; cdr3_nt: TGTGCCAGCAGTTACGGAGGGCTGACCTACGAGCAGTACTTC
v_call: TRBV7-9; j_call: TRBJ1-2; d_call: TRBD1; clone_size: -; cdr3_aa: CASSSAAGTGASLGGYTF; cdr3_nt: TGTGCCAGCAGCTCAGCTGCCGGGACAGGGGCCTCCTTGGGTGGCTACACCTTC
v_call: TRBV5-5; j_call: TRBJ1-2; d_call: -; clone_size: -; cdr3_aa: CASRPTLGDIYGYTF; cdr3_nt: TGTGCCAGCAGACCGACTCTTGGGGACATATATGGCTACACCTTC
v_call: TRBV5-8; j_call: TRBJ2-1; d_call: -; clone_size: -; cdr3_aa: CASSPGPLLTNEQFF; cdr3_nt: TGTGCCAGCAGCCCTGGACCGCTACTGACTAATGAGCAGTTCTTC
v_call: TRBV20-1; j_call: TRBJ2-7; d_call: TRBD1; clone_size: few; cdr3_aa: CSASGQGNYEQYF; cdr3_nt: TGCAGTGCCTCTGGACAGGGGAACTACGAGCAGTACTTC
v_call: TRBV7-6; j_call: TRBJ2-2; d_call: -; clone_size: few; cdr3_aa: CASSHSPSTGELFF; cdr3_nt: TGTGCCAGCAGTCATTCCCCGTCTACTGGGGAGCTGTTTTTT
v_call: TRBV5-6; j_call: TRBJ2-5; d_call: -; clone_size: -; cdr3_aa: CASSLKHRGLAAQYF; cdr3_nt: TGTGCCAGCAGCTTAAAACATCGGGGTCTGGCGGCCCAGTACTTC
v_call: TRBV6-1; j_call: TRBJ2-7; d_call: -; clone_size: many; cdr3_aa: CASGGLVSYEQYF; cdr3_nt: TGTGCCAGCGGAGGCCTCGTCTCCTACGAGCAGTACTTC
v_call: TRBV4-3; j_call: TRBJ1-5; d_call: -; clone_size: once; cdr3_aa: CASSPTINQPQHF; cdr3_nt: TGCGCCAGCAGCCCTACCATAAATCAGCCCCAGCATTTT
v_call: TRBV9; j_call: TRBJ2-7; d_call: -; clone_size: few; cdr3_aa: CASFPSYEQYF; cdr3_nt: TGTGCCAGCTTTCCGTCCTACGAGCAGTACTTC
v_call: TRBV25-1; j_call: TRBJ2-7; d_call: TRBD2; clone_size: -; cdr3_aa: CASSGFGTSRSGGEQYF; cdr3_nt: TGTGCCAGCAGTGGGTTTGGGACCTCACGATCGGGAGGTGAGCAGTACTTC
v_call: TRBV14; j_call: TRBJ1-2; d_call: TRBD1; clone_size: -; cdr3_aa: CASSQDGHMRGPGYGYTF; cdr3_nt: TGTGCCAGCAGCCAAGACGGGCATATGAGGGGGCCGGGATATGGCTACACCTTC
v_call: TRBV11-2; j_call: TRBJ2-1; d_call: -; clone_size: -; cdr3_aa: CASSLFRVSLYNEQFF; cdr3_nt: TGTGCCAGCAGCTTATTCCGGGTCAGCCTCTACAATGAGCAGTTCTTC
v_call: TRBV19; j_call: TRBJ1-6; d_call: -; clone_size: -; cdr3_aa: CASSLLGGLSPNSPLHF; cdr3_nt: TGTGCCAGTAGTTTGTTAGGGGGACTATCCCCTAATTCACCCCTCCACTTT
v_call: TRBV6-2/TRBV6-3; j_call: TRBJ2-1; d_call: TRBD1; clone_size: -; cdr3_aa: CASSYAGTGANEQFF; cdr3_nt: TGTGCCAGCAGTTATGCAGGGACAGGGGCAAATGAGCAGTTCTTC
v_call: TRBV25-1; j_call: TRBJ1-1; d_call: -; clone_size: -; cdr3_aa: CASQENTEAFF; cdr3_nt: TGTGCCAGCCAGGAGAACACTGAAGCTTTCTTT
v_call: TRBV6-6; j_call: TRBJ1-5; d_call: -; clone_size: -; cdr3_aa: CASATALNQPQHF; cdr3_nt: TGTGCCAGCGCGACAGCCCTAAATCAGCCCCAGCATTTT
v_call: TRBV7-2; j_call: TRBJ2-2; d_call: TRBD2; clone_size: many; cdr3_aa: CASSIRTSGGPTGELFF; cdr3_nt: TGTGCCAGCAGCATCCGGACTAGCGGGGGGCCGACCGGGGAGCTGTTTTTT
v_call: TRBV6-6; j_call: TRBJ2-1; d_call: TRBD2; clone_size: -; cdr3_aa: CASSSRDSGGHYNEQFF; cdr3_nt: TGTGCCAGCAGTTCTCGGGATAGCGGGGGGCATTACAATGAGCAGTTCTTC
v_call: TRBV6-2/TRBV6-3; j_call: TRBJ2-1; d_call: -; clone_size: -; cdr3_aa: CASSYLPRPGRGSYNEQFF; cdr3_nt: TGTGCCAGCAGTTACCTCCCTCGTCCCGGCCGTGGCTCCTACAATGAGCAGTTCTTC
v_call: TRBV18; j_call: TRBJ2-4; d_call: -; clone_size: few; cdr3_aa: CASSPPQPVDIQYF; cdr3_nt: TGTGCCAGCTCACCCCCACAGCCGGTTGACATTCAGTACTTC
v_call: TRBV29-1; j_call: TRBJ2-1; d_call: TRBD1; clone_size: few; cdr3_aa: CSVLYRGYGNEQFF; cdr3_nt: TGCAGCGTCCTCTACAGGGGTTATGGGAATGAGCAGTTCTTC
v_call: TRBV6-2/TRBV6-3; j_call: TRBJ1-5; d_call: -; clone_size: -; cdr3_aa: CASSYSNPNQPQHF; cdr3_nt: TGTGCCAGCAGTTACTCGAATCCAAATCAGCCCCAGCATTTT
v_call: TRBV7-2; j_call: TRBJ2-7; d_call: -; clone_size: many; cdr3_aa: CASSLRFGSGYEQYF; cdr3_nt: TGTGCCAGCAGCTTAAGGTTTGGCTCCGGCTACGAGCAGTACTTC